These 14 T cell receptor beta chains came from one sample sequenced in a study of radiation and T cells in renal cell carcinoma. Time point of the sample: baseline pretreatment blood. Treatment given: 15 Gy SBRT to primary tumor, nephrectomy 4 weeks later. TCRdb keeps only in-frame clones here, not all; method: immunoSEQ multiplex PCR. The sample has 100,000 to 150,000 clones; 80% to 85% are singletons. Here the sequenced sample was blood, taken from a patient whose treatment included radiotherapy and nephrectomy. The receptors originated from a woman aged 60 to 75 with renal cell carcinoma.

The chain employs TRBV10-3 and TRBJ2-2, with D possibly being TRBD2 (5 bases). V lost 10 bases to trimming and J lost 5 bases, with 23 bases between them. Germline loops: CDR1 ENHRY, CDR2 SYGVKD. The CDR3 contains 16 residues. CDR3 protein: CATQPTGMGWTGELFF. DNA for the CDR3: TGTGCCACCCAGCCCACGGGGATGGGATGGACCGGGGAGCTGTTTTTT.

The chain has TRBV7-9 and TRBJ1-2, with D maybe TRBD1 (6 bases). The CDR3 consists of 16 residues. The V gene lost 4 bases and the J gene lost 7 bases, with 22 bases spanning the gap. The germline CDR1 and CDR2 sequences are SEHNR and FQNEAQ (reference sequence). DNA for the CDR3: TGTGCCAGCAGCTATGCCCCCCGCGCAGGGGTGAGTGGCTACACCTTC. Protein: CASSYAPRAGVSGYTF.

The V gene is TRBV9, the J gene TRBJ1-3; D is uncertain. The CDR3 is 14 residues long. The germline V gene encodes CDR1 SGDLS and CDR2 YYNGEE. V lost 0 bases to trimming and J lost 5 bases, with 9 bases between them. This chain's CDR3 is CASSVGAARNTIYF. For the CDR3, the DNA is TGTGCCAGCAGCGTAGGGGCAGCCAGAAACACCATATATTTT. Based on the CDR3 plus reference TRBV9 and TRBJ1-3, the full variable domain is DSGVTQTPKHLITATGQRVTLRCSPRSGDLSVYWYQQSLDQGLQFLIQYYNGEERAKGNILERFSAQQFPDLHSELNLSSLELGDSALYFCASSVGAARNTIYFGEGSWLTVV.

This clone came up a few times. The chain employs TRBV2 and TRBJ1-2; 7 bases agree with TRBD1. V lost 6 bases and J lost 1; bases outside the gene matches: 5. This CDR3 is built from 14 residues. Per germline, CDR1 SNHLY and CDR2 FYNNEI. The CDR3 reads CASRKRQGNYGYTF. In nucleotides, the CDR3 is TGTGCCAGCAGGAAACGACAGGGTAACTATGGCTACACCTTC.

The rearrangement links TRBV19 to TRBJ1-4; TRBD1 might be the D (6 bases). The V and J ends lost 3 bases and 8 bases respectively, with 16 bases between them. This CDR3 has 15 residues. Germline loops: CDR1 LNHDA, CDR2 SQIVND (reference sequence). As DNA, the CDR3 is TGTGCCAGTAGTATGCAGGGGACGGTGGAGGAAAAACTGTTTTTT. Translated: CASSMQGTVEEKLFF.

This clone is a singleton in its sample. The chain is built from TRBV6-1 and TRBJ1-1; 7 positions agree with TRBD1. Germline V gives CDR1 MNHNS, CDR2 SASEGT. V lost 10 bases, J lost 4 bases, and 9 bases stayed unmatched. The CDR3 has 13 residues. The CDR3 DNA follows: TGTGCCATCTCCCGACAGGGACGCACTGAAGCTTTCTTT. Its translation is CAISRQGRTEAFF.

This clone was observed a few times. This chain connects TRBV27 to TRBJ2-7; the D gene is possibly TRBD2 (6 bases). V lost 2 bases and J 3 bases, leaving 17 bases between the germline ends. CDR1 is MNHEY, CDR2 SMNVEV, per germline (reference sequence). CDR3 size: 16 residues. CDR3 nucleotide sequence: TGTGCCAGCAGTTTAGGAGGGACGCACGGCGGCTACGAGCAGTACTTC. This sequence encodes CASSLGGTHGGYEQYF.

This clone was observed once. This chain connects TRBV18 to TRBJ2-4; the match to TRBD1 covers 8 bases. Germline CDR1 and CDR2: KGHSH and LQKENI. The J segment lost 7 bases and the V segment lost 4 bases, leaving 15 bases of the junction unmatched. The CDR3 sequence is 17 residues long. The CDR3 nucleotides are TGTGCCAGCTCACTTGAGTTGCAGACAGGGGCCGAGAACATTCAGTACTTC. It codes for CASSLELQTGAENIQYF.

This clone was recorded once. V is TRBV7-2 and J is TRBJ2-5, with D possibly matching TRBD1 (6 bases). The end of the DNA is better explained by TRBJ2-7, so the J call may be wrong. Germline V gives CDR1 SGHTA, CDR2 FQGNSA. This CDR3 has 13 amino acids. This chain's CDR3 is CASSLGTEYEQYF. DNA for the CDR3: TGTGCCAGCAGCTTAGGGACAGAGTACGAGCAGTACTTC.

The chain carries TRBV9 and TRBJ2-5; 7 bases are shared with TRBD2. From germline, CDR1 is SGDLS and CDR2 YYNGEE. With 2 bases clipped from V and 7 bases from J, the junction kept 8 bases outside the gene matches. This CDR3 region has 14 residues. The CDR3 region is CASSVSAGEVTQYF. The CDR3 DNA reads as TGTGCCAGCAGCGTTTCCGCGGGAGAAGTGACCCAGTACTTC.

V gene TRBV27 combines with J gene TRBJ2-1; 12 positions match TRBD2. The junction had 3 bases not matched to a gene; V was cut back by 5 bases and J by 4 bases. CDR3 length: 15 amino acids. Germline CDR1 is MNHEY and CDR2 is SMNVEV (reference sequence). CDR3 in DNA: TGTGCCAGCAGTCCGGGACTAGCGGGTTACAATGAGCAGTTCTTC. The encoded protein is CASSPGLAGYNEQFF.

V and J are TRBV29-1 and TRBJ1-5; weak D call: TRBD1 (5 bases). Per the germline V gene, CDR1 is SQVTM and CDR2 is ANQGSEA. V shed 4 bases and J shed 0 bases, with 13 bases lying between them. This CDR3 region has 15 residues. The CDR3 bases are TGCAGCGTTGCCCCGGGACGGGATAGCAATCAGCCCCAGCATTTT. This translates into CSVAPGRDSNQPQHF.

V and J are TRBV29-1 and TRBJ2-7, with no clear D. The germline CDR1 and CDR2 sequences are SQVTM and ANQGSEA. This CDR3 comprises 16 residues. The V end was cut by 5 bases, the J end by 4 bases, with 24 bases between. The DNA of the CDR3 is TGCAGCGTTTCCCTTACAGACTCATTAAGATCGTACGAGCAGTACTTC. It encodes CSVSLTDSLRSYEQYF.

This clone appeared a single time. This CDR3 is CASSPILAGVGGEQFF. The CDR3 DNA reads TGTGCCAGCAGCCCTATCTTAGCGGGAGTAGGTGGTGAGCAGTTCTTC. The chain has TRBV11-2 and TRBJ2-1; 9 nucleotides agree with TRBD2. This CDR3 is 16 amino acids long. With V trimmed by 5 bases and J by 9 bases, 14 bases remained unmatched. Germline V CDR1 and CDR2: SGHAT, FQNNGV.